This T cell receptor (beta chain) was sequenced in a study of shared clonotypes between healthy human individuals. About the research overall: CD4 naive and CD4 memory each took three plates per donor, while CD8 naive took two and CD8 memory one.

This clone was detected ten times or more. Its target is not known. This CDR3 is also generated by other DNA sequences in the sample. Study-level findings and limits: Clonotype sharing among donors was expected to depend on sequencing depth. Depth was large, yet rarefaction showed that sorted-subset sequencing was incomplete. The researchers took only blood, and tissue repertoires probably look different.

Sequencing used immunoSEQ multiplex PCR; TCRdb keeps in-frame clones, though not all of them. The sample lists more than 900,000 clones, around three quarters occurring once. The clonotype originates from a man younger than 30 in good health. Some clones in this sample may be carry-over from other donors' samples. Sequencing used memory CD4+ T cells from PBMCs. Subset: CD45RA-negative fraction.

The CDR3 loop is CASSRGSGGSTDTQYF. The CDR3 coding sequence is TGTGCCAGCAGCCGTGGCTCCGGGGGTAGCACAGATACGCAGTATTTT. The chain recombines TRBV5-4 with TRBJ2-3, with a possible D match to TRBD2 (6 bases). The ends were cut back, 4 bases at V and 0 bases at J, with 15 bases in the middle. The V gene's germline CDR1 is SGHNT and CDR2 YYREEE (reference sequence). CDR3 size: 16 residues.